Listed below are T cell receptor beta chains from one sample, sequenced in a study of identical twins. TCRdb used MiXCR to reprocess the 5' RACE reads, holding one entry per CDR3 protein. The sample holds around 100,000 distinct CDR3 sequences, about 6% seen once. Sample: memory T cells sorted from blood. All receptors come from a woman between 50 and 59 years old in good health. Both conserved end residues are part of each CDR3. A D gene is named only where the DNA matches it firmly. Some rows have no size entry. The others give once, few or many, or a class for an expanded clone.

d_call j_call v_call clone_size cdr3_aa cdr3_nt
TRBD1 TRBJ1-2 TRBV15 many CATSSMTGSDGYTF TGTGCCACCAGCAGCATGACAGGGAGTGATGGCTACACCTTC
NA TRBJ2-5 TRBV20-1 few CSAGQPQETQYF TGCAGTGCTGGACAGCCCCAAGAGACCCAGTACTTC
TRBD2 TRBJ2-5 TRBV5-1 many CASGLAGASSETQYF TGCGCCAGCGGACTAGCGGGAGCCTCAAGCGAGACCCAGTACTTC
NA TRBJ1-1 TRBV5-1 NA CATKPGWGMNTEAFF TGCGCCACCAAGCCCGGGTGGGGGATGAACACTGAAGCTTTCTTT
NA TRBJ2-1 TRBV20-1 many CSATPEEFDQREQFF TGCAGTGCTACCCCAGAAGAGTTCGACCAGCGGGAGCAGTTCTTC
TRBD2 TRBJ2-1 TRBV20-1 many CSAREFAGVSYNEQFF TGCAGTGCTAGAGAATTCGCGGGAGTATCATACAATGAGCAGTTCTTC
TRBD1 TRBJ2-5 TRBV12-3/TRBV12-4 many CASSLLLLGQGVQTQYF TGTGCCAGCAGTTTATTACTGCTCGGACAGGGGGTGCAGACCCAGTACTTC
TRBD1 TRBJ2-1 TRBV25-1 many CASSESRGFQGEQFF TGTGCCAGCAGTGAGAGCAGGGGGTTCCAGGGGGAGCAGTTCTTC
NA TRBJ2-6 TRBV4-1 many CASSRWETSGANVLTF TGCGCCAGCAGCCGTTGGGAAACCTCTGGGGCCAACGTCCTGACTTTC
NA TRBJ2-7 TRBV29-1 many CSVGITDSREQYF TGCAGCGTTGGAATTACAGACTCGAGGGAGCAGTACTTC
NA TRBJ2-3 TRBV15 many CATSRPASTDTQYF TGTGCCACCAGTCGACCCGCGAGCACAGATACGCAGTATTTT
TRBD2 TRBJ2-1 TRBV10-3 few CAISTGTSGNNEQFF TGTGCCATCAGTACCGGGACTAGCGGGAACAATGAGCAGTTCTTC
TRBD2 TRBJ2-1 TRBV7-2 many CASSFMASGSDEQFF TGTGCCAGCAGCTTTATGGCTAGCGGGAGTGATGAGCAGTTCTTC
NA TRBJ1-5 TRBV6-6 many CASSYSGAASNQPQHF TGTGCCAGCAGTTACTCGGGGGCCGCGAGCAATCAGCCCCAGCATTTT
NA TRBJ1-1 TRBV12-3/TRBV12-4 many CASSPHGGDTEAFF TGTGCCAGCAGTCCCCATGGGGGGGACACTGAAGCTTTCTTT
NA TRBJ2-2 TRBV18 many CASSPPQRGGTGELFF TGTGCCAGCTCACCACCGCAACGTGGGGGGACCGGGGAGCTGTTTTTT
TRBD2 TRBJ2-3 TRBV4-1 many CASSLAGVRDTQYF TGCGCCAGCAGTCTAGCGGGAGTGAGAGATACGCAGTATTTT
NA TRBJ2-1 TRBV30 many CAWNSVTASSLGNEQFF TGTGCCTGGAATAGTGTTACAGCTAGTAGCTTGGGCAATGAGCAGTTCTTC
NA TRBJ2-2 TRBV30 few CAWNPGTRNTGELFF TGTGCCTGGAACCCCGGGACGAGGAACACCGGGGAGCTGTTTTTT
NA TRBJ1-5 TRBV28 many CASSLLGQPSNQPQHF TGTGCCAGCAGTTTATTGGGACAACCGAGCAATCAGCCCCAGCATTTT
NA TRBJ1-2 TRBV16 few CASSQSRGGGYTF TGTGCCAGCAGCCAATCAAGGGGAGGTGGCTACACCTTC
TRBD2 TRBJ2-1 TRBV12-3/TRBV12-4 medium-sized CASRPGLAGGLNEQFF TGTGCCAGCAGGCCGGGACTAGCGGGAGGGCTCAATGAGCAGTTCTTC
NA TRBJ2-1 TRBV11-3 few CASSLGSGGYYNEQFF TGTGCCAGCAGCTTAGGATCGGGCGGGTACTACAATGAGCAGTTCTTC
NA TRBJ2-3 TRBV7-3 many CASSPGRSYGDTQYF TGTGCCAGCAGCCCCGGCAGGTCCTATGGAGATACGCAGTATTTT
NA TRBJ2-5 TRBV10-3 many CAISDERGIETQYF TGTGCCATCAGTGATGAACGGGGGATCGAGACCCAGTACTTC
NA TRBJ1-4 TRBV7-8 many CASSPIKPPNEKLFF TGTGCCAGCAGCCCAATTAAGCCCCCTAATGAAAAACTGTTTTTT
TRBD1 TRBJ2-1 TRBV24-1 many CATGPGGTYNEQFF TGTGCCACCGGGCCAGGGGGCACCTACAATGAGCAGTTCTTC
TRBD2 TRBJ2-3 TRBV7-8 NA CASSSMVAGVHTDTQYF TGTGCCAGCAGCTCCATGGTAGCGGGGGTGCACACAGATACGCAGTATTTT
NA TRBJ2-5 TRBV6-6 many CASSYFEDQETQYF TGTGCCAGCAGTTACTTCGAGGACCAAGAGACCCAGTACTTC
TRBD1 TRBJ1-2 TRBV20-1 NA CSAAYRGNGYPF TGCAGTGCTGCGTACAGGGGGAATGGCTACCCCTTC
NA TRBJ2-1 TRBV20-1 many CSASPPGTGFYNEQFF TGCAGTGCTAGCCCCCCGGGGACGGGGTTTTACAATGAGCAGTTCTTC
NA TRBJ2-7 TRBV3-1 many CASSRTTYEQYF TGTGCCAGCAGCCGGACGACCTACGAGCAGTACTTC
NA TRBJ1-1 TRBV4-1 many CASSQEPTASEAFF TGCGCCAGCAGCCAAGAGCCGACCGCGTCTGAAGCTTTCTTT
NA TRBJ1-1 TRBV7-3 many CASSLTPAGAITEAFF TGTGCCAGCAGCTTAACCCCCGCAGGGGCGATTACTGAAGCTTTCTTT
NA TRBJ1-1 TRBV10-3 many CAISDRTRSAMNTEAFF TGTGCCATCAGCGATAGGACGCGAAGCGCCATGAACACTGAAGCTTTCTTT
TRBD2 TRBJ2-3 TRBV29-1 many CSVDSGVEDTQYF TGCAGCGTTGATAGCGGGGTGGAAGATACGCAGTATTTT
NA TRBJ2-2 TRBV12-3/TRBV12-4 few CASSLLTPDTGELFF TGTGCCAGCAGTTTGCTGACACCTGACACCGGGGAGCTGTTTTTT
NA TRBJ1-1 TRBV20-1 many CSARPRAEWVTEAFF TGCAGTGCTAGACCCCGGGCGGAATGGGTCACTGAAGCTTTCTTT
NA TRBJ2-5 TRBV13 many CASSLGGNGETQYF TGTGCCAGCAGCTTAGGGGGGAACGGAGAGACCCAGTACTTC
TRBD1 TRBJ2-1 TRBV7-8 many CASSLTPDRSEQFF TGTGCCAGCAGCTTAACTCCGGACAGGAGTGAGCAGTTCTTC
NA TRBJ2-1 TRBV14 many CASSQESVSVSYNEQFF TGTGCCAGCAGCCAAGAATCCGTCTCGGTATCCTACAATGAGCAGTTCTTC
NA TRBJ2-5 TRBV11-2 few CASSLDLRGLETQYF TGTGCCAGCAGCTTAGATCTTAGGGGTTTGGAGACCCAGTACTTC
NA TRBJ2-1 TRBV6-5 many CASSFSGNEQFF TGTGCCAGCAGTTTCAGCGGCAATGAGCAGTTCTTC
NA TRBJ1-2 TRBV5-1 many CASSLGQRITF TGCGCCAGCAGCTTGGGTCAGAGAATAACCTTC
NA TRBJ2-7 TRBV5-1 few CASSGEGGYEQYF TGCGCCAGCAGCGGTGAGGGGGGTTACGAGCAGTACTTC